This paragraph reports one T cell receptor beta chain. Germline and junction disagree at one end, which may indicate a read error. These data are taken from a study of CD8+CD57+ T cells in acquired aplastic anemia. Using genomic DNA as the template, TCR beta VDJ and CDR3 profiling was carried out. TCRdb fed the reads into MiXCR, producing one record per CDR3 protein. This sample carries about 400,000 distinct CDR3 sequences, 55% to 70% of them seen once, and the ten largest clones take 3% to 5%. Input material: sorted CD4+, CD8+, or CD8+CD57+ T cells (not recorded which) from PBMCs. The clonotype originates from a human donor in good health, serving as a control.

The CDR3 is CATSRDRGNYAEYF. In DNA form, the CDR3 reads TGTGCCACCAGCAGAGATCGGGGGAACTACGCGGAGTACTTC. The chain has TRBV7-3 and TRBJ2-7; maybe TRBD2 (6 bases). CDR1 SGHTA and CDR2 FQGTGA come from the germline V gene. This CDR3 region has 14 residues.